The rows below give T cell receptor beta chains drawn from one sample of a study of shared clonotypes between healthy human individuals. Assay used: immunoSEQ multiplex PCR; TCRdb lists only in-frame clones, some missing. The data show about 2 million clones, approximately 94% seen once. The specimen sequenced was naive CD8+ T cells sorted from blood. The receptors shown here come from a man in his late teens or twenties in good health. CDR3s include the opening cysteine and the closing phenylalanine or tryptophan. Each record gives: clone size, J gene, V gene, D gene, CDR3 DNA, CDR3 protein. The D gene is left open where the match is weak. Clone size is shown for a subset of rows, as once, few, many or a class of expanded clone.

size: .
J: TRBJ1-5
V: TRBV28
D: .
DNA: TGTGCCAGCAGTTTACCATCTATGGTTTACGGCAATCAGCCCCAGCATTTT
CDR3: CASSLPSMVYGNQPQHF

size: .
J: TRBJ1-4
V: TRBV28
D: .
DNA: TGTGCCAGCACCCTTTATCGCGGTGCAACTAATGAAAAACTGTTTTTT
CDR3: CASTLYRGATNEKLFF

size: .
J: TRBJ1-5
V: TRBV27
D: .
DNA: TGTGCCAGCAGTTTCGGGGGGCAAGGCAATCAGCCCCAGCATTTT
CDR3: CASSFGGQGNQPQHF

size: .
J: TRBJ2-7
V: TRBV4-1
D: .
DNA: TGCGCCAGCAGCCAAACAGTGTCCTACGAGCAGTACTTC
CDR3: CASSQTVSYEQYF

size: .
J: TRBJ1-6
V: TRBV10-3
D: .
DNA: TGTGCCATCAGTGTGGAGGGGATCTATAATTCACCCCTCCACTTT
CDR3: CAISVEGIYNSPLHF

size: .
J: TRBJ1-5
V: TRBV7-3
D: TRBD1
DNA: TGTGCCAGCAGCTCCCACCCCCGGGTTGAGGGGGCAAGCGATCAGCCCCAGCATTTT
CDR3: CASSSHPRVEGASDQPQHF

size: .
J: TRBJ2-1
V: TRBV5-1
D: TRBD2
DNA: TGCGCCAGCAGCTTGGCCGGGCTAGCGGGGGGTTACAATGAGCAGTTCTTC
CDR3: CASSLAGLAGGYNEQFF

size: .
J: TRBJ2-2
V: TRBV18
D: TRBD2
DNA: TGTGCCAGCTCCCCCAGTGGCGGGAGTTTAACCGGGGAGCTGTTTTTT
CDR3: CASSPSGGSLTGELFF

size: .
J: TRBJ2-7
V: TRBV27
D: .
DNA: TGTGCCAGCAGGGGTCAGGGGGGAGTGGTCGAGCAGTACTTC
CDR3: CASRGQGGVVEQYF

size: .
J: TRBJ1-1
V: TRBV7-9
D: TRBD1
DNA: TGTGCCAGCACCTGGACAGGGAGTGGGAACACTGAAGCTTTCTTT
CDR3: CASTWTGSGNTEAFF

size: .
J: TRBJ2-3
V: TRBV30
D: .
DNA: TGTGCCTGGAGTATAGGTCCTAGCACAGATACGCAGTATTTT
CDR3: CAWSIGPSTDTQYF

size: .
J: TRBJ2-3
V: TRBV7-9
D: .
DNA: TGTGCCAGCAGCTATCCCTATTCAGACACAGATACGCAGTATTTT
CDR3: CASSYPYSDTDTQYF

size: .
J: TRBJ1-2
V: TRBV28
D: TRBD1
DNA: TGTGCCAGCAGTTACAGGGGGCTCTATGGCTACACCTTC
CDR3: CASSYRGLYGYTF

size: .
J: TRBJ2-7
V: TRBV9
D: .
DNA: TGTGCCAGCAGCACCGGTAACGGGGTTACCTACGAGCAGTACTTC
CDR3: CASSTGNGVTYEQYF

size: .
J: TRBJ2-7
V: TRBV7-9
D: TRBD2
DNA: TGTGCCAGCGGGGGGGGAACCTCCTACGAGCAGTACTTC
CDR3: CASGGGTSYEQYF

size: once
J: TRBJ1-1
V: TRBV2
D: .
DNA: TGTGCCAGCAGTCACACATATCACCAGGGGAACACTGAAGCTTTCTTT
CDR3: CASSHTYHQGNTEAFF

size: .
J: TRBJ2-5
V: TRBV29-1
D: .
DNA: TGCAGCGTTGAAGACGGGGTCCAAGAGACCCAGTACTTC
CDR3: CSVEDGVQETQYF

size: .
J: TRBJ2-7
V: TRBV11-2
D: .
DNA: TGTGCCAGCAGCTCCGGACTGTTGGAAAACGAGCAGTACTTC
CDR3: CASSSGLLENEQYF

size: .
J: TRBJ2-7
V: TRBV13
D: .
DNA: TGTGCCAGCAGCTCCGTTCAGGCAGGGCAGTCGGACGAGCAGTACTTC
CDR3: CASSSVQAGQSDEQYF

size: .
J: TRBJ2-7
V: TRBV6-1
D: TRBD1
DNA: TGTGCCAGCAGTCTCAGGGACAGCTCCTACGAGCAGTACTTC
CDR3: CASSLRDSSYEQYF

size: .
J: TRBJ2-3
V: TRBV28
D: .
DNA: TGTGCCAGCACCCTCTTTCTTCCTTCCGCCGGGACACTAGATACAGATACGCAGTATTTT
CDR3: CASTLFLPSAGTLDTDTQYF

size: .
J: TRBJ1-3
V: TRBV30
D: .
DNA: TGTGCCTGGAATCAGGGCTCTGGAAACACCATATATTTT
CDR3: CAWNQGSGNTIYF

size: .
J: TRBJ2-7
V: TRBV7-9
D: .
DNA: TGTGCCAGCAGCTTAGGCACGGGGGAGCAGTACTTC
CDR3: CASSLGTGEQYF

size: once
J: TRBJ1-2
V: TRBV7-6
D: TRBD1
DNA: TGTGCCAGCAGCCCAGCCGGGACAGGGGGGCCAGCTAACTATGGCTACACCTTC
CDR3: CASSPAGTGGPANYGYTF

size: .
J: TRBJ1-2
V: TRBV4-1
D: .
DNA: TGCGCCAGCAGCCCCGGCCAGCCTTATGGCTACACCTTC
CDR3: CASSPGQPYGYTF

size: .
J: TRBJ2-7
V: TRBV30
D: TRBD1
DNA: TGTGCCTGGAGTGTATCACAGGGGGCTGTCGAGCAGTACTTC
CDR3: CAWSVSQGAVEQYF

size: .
J: TRBJ2-1
V: TRBV2
D: .
DNA: TGTGCCAGCAGTGAAATTCCAGGGGTGAATGAGCAGTTCTTC
CDR3: CASSEIPGVNEQFF

size: .
J: TRBJ2-1
V: TRBV7-9
D: .
DNA: TGTGCCAGCAGCAGCTTCGACGGGGGGCTGAACTACAATGAGCAGTTCTTC
CDR3: CASSSFDGGLNYNEQFF

size: .
J: TRBJ1-1
V: TRBV7-9
D: .
DNA: TGTGCCAGCAGGTTGGGGGATGAAGCTTTCTTT
CDR3: CASRLGDEAFF

size: .
J: TRBJ1-2
V: TRBV9
D: TRBD1
DNA: TGTGCCAGCAGCGCTACCGGGACAGGGAACTATGGCTACACCTTC
CDR3: CASSATGTGNYGYTF

size: .
J: TRBJ1-2
V: TRBV14
D: .
DNA: TGTGCCAGCAGCCCTTATCTCTATGGCTACACCTTC
CDR3: CASSPYLYGYTF

size: .
J: TRBJ2-1
V: TRBV27
D: TRBD2
DNA: TGTGCCAGCAGCCCCGGGGGGAATGAGCAGTTCTTC
CDR3: CASSPGGNEQFF

size: .
J: TRBJ2-1
V: TRBV7-8
D: TRBD1
DNA: TGTGCCAGCAGCTACGGGACAGGGACATACAATGAGCAGTTCTTC
CDR3: CASSYGTGTYNEQFF

size: .
J: TRBJ1-6
V: TRBV27
D: .
DNA: TGTGCCAGCAGTGAGGGCCCCGCCGGGCTCTATAATTCACCCCTCCACTTT
CDR3: CASSEGPAGLYNSPLHF

size: once
J: TRBJ1-3
V: TRBV9
D: .
DNA: TGTGCCAGCAGCGTATATGAGACAGGCGGGACATCGGGTGGAAACACCATATATTTT
CDR3: CASSVYETGGTSGGNTIYF

size: .
J: TRBJ2-7
V: TRBV6-6
D: .
DNA: TGTGCCAGCAGTTCGACACCGGGATCCTACGAGCAGTACTTC
CDR3: CASSSTPGSYEQYF

size: .
J: TRBJ1-1
V: TRBV11-1
D: .
DNA: TGTGCCAGCAGCACACCGGGACCCGCCGGCACTGAAGCTTTCTTT
CDR3: CASSTPGPAGTEAFF

size: .
J: TRBJ1-3
V: TRBV11-3
D: .
DNA: TGTGCCAGCAGCTCCCGAGGCTCTGGAAACACCATATATTTT
CDR3: CASSSRGSGNTIYF

size: once
J: TRBJ1-4
V: TRBV7-9
D: .
DNA: TGTGCCAGCAGCTGGGGAGAGGAAAAACTGTTTTTT
CDR3: CASSWGEEKLFF

size: .
J: TRBJ2-7
V: TRBV5-1
D: .
DNA: TGCGCCAGCAGCTTGCGAAGGGGTCAGTTCCACGAGCAGTACTTC
CDR3: CASSLRRGQFHEQYF

size: .
J: TRBJ2-3
V: TRBV6-6
D: TRBD2
DNA: TGTGCCAGCAGCTATCGGGGGACTAGCGGCACAGATACGCAGTATTTT
CDR3: CASSYRGTSGTDTQYF

size: .
J: TRBJ2-1
V: TRBV29-1
D: TRBD2
DNA: TGCAGCGTTGAGGAGAGCGGGAGTCCCTACAATGAGCAGTTCTTC
CDR3: CSVEESGSPYNEQFF

size: .
J: TRBJ2-2
V: TRBV10-2
D: TRBD2
DNA: TGCGCCAGCAGTCTAGCGGGAGGGCCCACCGGGGAGCTGTTTTTT
CDR3: CASSLAGGPTGELFF

size: .
J: TRBJ1-4
V: TRBV5-1
D: .
DNA: TGCGCCAGCAGCTCAGTCGAGTCTAATGAAAAACTGTTTTTT
CDR3: CASSSVESNEKLFF

size: .
J: TRBJ2-1
V: TRBV5-4
D: .
DNA: TGTGCCAGCAGCTTGGGTTCAACACACTCCTACAATGAGCAGTTCTTC
CDR3: CASSLGSTHSYNEQFF

size: .
J: TRBJ2-5
V: TRBV6-1
D: TRBD2
DNA: TGTGCCAGCAAAGAAAGTCCCGGGGGGGGGACCCAGTACTTC
CDR3: CASKESPGGGTQYF

size: .
J: TRBJ2-7
V: TRBV4-3
D: TRBD1
DNA: TGCGCCAGCAGCCAAGGGAATGTCGGGACAGGGGTCCACGAGCAGTACTTC
CDR3: CASSQGNVGTGVHEQYF

size: .
J: TRBJ2-3
V: TRBV11-2
D: .
DNA: TGTGCCAGCAGCTTATTCTCAGATACGCAGTATTTT
CDR3: CASSLFSDTQYF

size: .
J: TRBJ2-1
V: TRBV4-3
D: TRBD2
DNA: TGCGCCAGCAGCCACGGACTAGCCGGTGAGCAGTTCTTC
CDR3: CASSHGLAGEQFF

size: .
J: TRBJ2-1
V: TRBV10-2
D: .
DNA: TGCGCCAGCAGTGATGGCGAGGATTTCCTGTACAATGAGCAGTTCTTC
CDR3: CASSDGEDFLYNEQFF